The 28 T cell receptor beta chains presented below share a single source sample, sequenced in a study of T-cell reconstitution after alpha-beta-depleted transplantation in children. TCRbeta library construction was performed incorporating unique molecular identifiers. TCRdb itself ran the PCR reads through MiXCR, one entry per CDR3 protein. The data hold roughly 300,000 distinct CDR3 sequences, with over 9% observed a single time. The sample was PBMCs from the stem cell graft donor, taken from the stem cell graft. All receptors derive from a human donor who donated a stem cell graft to a child with acute lymphoblastic leukemia.

The chain employs TRBV18 and TRBJ1-5; 10 nucleotides agree with TRBD1. V trimming: 5 bases; J trimming: 4 bases; junction bases outside the gene matches: 8. The CDR3 consists of 16 residues. From germline, CDR1 is KGHSH and CDR2 LQKENI. CDR3 in DNA: TGTGCCAGCTCAGCCGGGACAGGGGTAAGAAATCAGCCCCAGCATTTT. It yields the protein CASSAGTGVRNQPQHF.

This clonotype was detected only a few times. This rearrangement joins TRBV5-4 to TRBJ2-6; TRBD1 matches at 9 bases. Germline CDR1 and CDR2: SGHNT and YYREEE (reference sequence). The CDR3 extends over 18 amino acids. The V segment lost 2 bases and the J segment 0 bases; nucleotides outside the gene matches: 6. DNA for the CDR3: TGTGCCAGCAGCTTAATAGGGACAGGGCACTCTGGGGCCAACGTCCTGACTTTC. Residues: CASSLIGTGHSGANVLTF.

This clonotype was picked up a small number of times. The V gene is TRBV5-1, the J gene TRBJ1-1, with 8 bases that match TRBD1. Trimming removed 4 bases from V and 5 bases from J; junction bases left unmatched: 4. This CDR3 is built from 13 residues. Germline V gene lookup returns CDR1 SGHRS and CDR2 YFSETQ. The CDR3 DNA reads TGCGCCAGCAGCGACCGGACAGGGACTGAAGCTTTCTTT. This gives the protein CASSDRTGTEAFF.

V usage is TRBV20-1 and J usage is TRBJ2-1; D gene unclear. V lost 5 bases and J lost 8, with 19 bases in between. Germline CDR1 and CDR2: DFQATT and SNEGSKA (reference sequence). The CDR3 has 14 amino acids. The CDR3 DNA is TGCAGTGCTGTTATACCCGGACGAACTGATGAGCAGTTCTTC. Amino acid sequence: CSAVIPGRTDEQFF.

The chain joins TRBV7-8 to TRBJ2-7; a weak D match, TRBD1 (5 bases). V lost 2 bases, J lost 4 bases, and 9 bases lay in between. Germline CDR1 reads SGHVS; CDR2 reads FQNEAQ. This CDR3 has 13 amino acids. The CDR3 loop reads CASSLFQGYEQYF. For the CDR3, the DNA is TGTGCCAGCAGCTTATTTCAGGGTTACGAGCAGTACTTC.

This clonotype was counted ten times or more. The V gene is TRBV7-9, the J gene TRBJ2-2; 8 bases are shared with TRBD1. The CDR3 loop spans 15 amino acids. Unmatched junction bases numbered 13, after V lost 7 bases and J lost 9 bases. Germline lookup yields CDR1 SEHNR and CDR2 FQNEAQ (reference sequence). Here the CDR3 DNA reads TGTGCCAGCACCCAAAGCCCGACAGGGGCCTGGGAGCTGTTTTTT. This codes for CASTQSPTGAWELFF.

The rearrangement joins TRBV5-1 to TRBJ2-3, with D tentatively TRBD2 (6 bases). The CDR3 loop spans 14 amino acids. CDR1 is SGHRS, CDR2 YFSETQ, per germline. V was trimmed by 2 bases and J by 5 bases, leaving 12 bases between them. CDR3 amino acids: CASSFATGVDTQYF. The CDR3 bases are TGCGCCAGCAGCTTCGCTACGGGAGTAGATACGCAGTATTTT.

V gene TRBV7-9 combines with J gene TRBJ2-7, with a weak D call TRBD1 (5 bases). The germline V gene has CDR1 SEHNR and CDR2 FQNEAQ (reference sequence). The CDR3 is 14 amino acids. V was trimmed by 8 bases and J by 2 bases, leaving 16 bases between them. The CDR3 nucleotides read TGTGCCAGCCTAAAAGGGGATCGCCCCTACGAGCAGTACTTC. As protein: CASLKGDRPYEQYF.

There are a few counts of this clonotype. The rearrangement joins TRBV20-1 to TRBJ2-5, with 11 bases fitting TRBD1. Trimming took 3 bases from V and 3 from J; bases not matched to a gene: 3. Germline lookup yields CDR1 DFQATT and CDR2 SNEGSKA (reference sequence). The CDR3 runs to 14 residues. The CDR3 spells CSASGTGGKETQYF. CDR3 DNA sequence: TGCAGTGCTAGCGGGACAGGGGGGAAAGAGACCCAGTACTTC.

This clonotype was found a few times. The chain joins TRBV19 to TRBJ2-1; TRBD2 matches at 7 bases. The CDR3 covers 15 residues. After removal of 7 bases from V and 4 bases from J, the junction contained 10 bases not matched to a gene. Looked up from germline, CDR1 is LNHDA and CDR2 is SQIVND (reference sequence). For the CDR3, the DNA is TGTGCCAGTATTGAGGCGGGAGCATCATACAATGAGCAGTTCTTC. Protein sequence: CASIEAGASYNEQFF. The full variable domain, in which reference TRBV19 and TRBJ2-1 provide the parts outside the CDR3, is DGGITQSPKYLFRKEGQNVTLSCEQNLNHDAMYWYRQDPGQGLRLIYYSQIVNDFQKGDIAEGYSVSREKKESFPLTVTSAQKNPTAFYLCASIEAGASYNEQFFGPGTRLTVL.

V and J are TRBV7-3 and TRBJ2-1; 9 bases agree with TRBD2. The CDR3 has 14 residues. V lost 3 bases to trimming and J lost 9 bases; unmatched junction nucleotides: 6. Germline loops: CDR1 SGHTA, CDR2 FQGTGA. Here the CDR3 reads CASSLGVAGVEQFF. In DNA, the CDR3 is TGTGCCAGCAGCTTGGGAGTAGCGGGAGTTGAGCAGTTCTTC.

There are many counts of this clonotype. V is TRBV7-9 and J is TRBJ2-3; 10 nucleotides match TRBD2. The ends lost 5 bases at V and 1 base at J; junction bases unmatched: 3. From germline, CDR1 is SEHNR and CDR2 FQNEAQ (reference sequence). The CDR3 is 15 residues long. DNA for the CDR3: TGTGCCAGCAGCCCCGGGACTAGCGGCACAGATACGCAGTATTTT. Protein: CASSPGTSGTDTQYF.

This clonotype was seen a handful of times. The V and J genes are TRBV4-3 and TRBJ2-2; D is possibly TRBD1 (6 bases). V dropped 0 bases and J dropped 3 bases, with 11 bases sitting between them. This CDR3 spans 16 amino acids. Germline V lookup: CDR1 LGHNA, CDR2 YSLEER. Here the CDR3 DNA reads TGCGCCAGCAGCCAAGATCTCGGACAGTACACCGGGGAGCTGTTTTTT. Protein: CASSQDLGQYTGELFF.

The genes are TRBV7-9 and TRBJ1-6, with 7 positions matching TRBD1. Germline CDR1 reads SEHNR; CDR2 reads FQNEAQ (reference sequence). V trimming: 7 bases; J trimming: 0 bases; junction bases outside the gene matches: 9. The CDR3 consists of 17 residues. The CDR3 reads CASTSSRDSSYNSPLHF. The CDR3 DNA is TGTGCCAGCACCTCTTCCAGGGACAGCTCCTATAATTCACCCCTCCACTTT. The whole variable domain, filled in from reference TRBV7-9 and TRBJ1-6, reads DTGVSQNPRHKITKRGQNVTFRCDPISEHNRLYWYRQTLGQGPEFLTYFQNEAQLEKSRLLSDRFSAERPKGSFSTLEIQRTEQGDSAMYLCASTSSRDSSYNSPLHFGNGTRLTVT.

This clonotype has at least ten counts. The chain employs TRBV20-1 and TRBJ2-3; TRBD2 matches 7 bases. Losses at the gene ends were 6 bases for V and 1 base for J; bases not matched to a gene: 7. CDR3 length equals 14 residues. Germline assignment: CDR1 DFQATT and CDR2 SNEGSKA (reference sequence). CDR3 in DNA: TGCAGTGCCGGTAGCGGGCTGGGCACAGATACGCAGTATTTT. This translates into CSAGSGLGTDTQYF.

This chain joins TRBV7-9 and TRBJ2-7; 8 bases line up with TRBD1. This CDR3 comprises 15 residues. Germline CDR1 reads SEHNR; CDR2 reads FQNEAQ (reference sequence). V dropped 1 base and J dropped 5; count of bases not matched to a gene: 7. The CDR3 sequence is CASSLGFGGQDEQYF. The CDR3, as DNA: TGTGCCAGCAGCTTAGGGTTCGGGGGACAGGACGAGCAGTACTTC.

A few counts support this clonotype. The rearrangement joins TRBV12-3 or TRBV12-4 to TRBJ1-2; D remains ambiguous. This CDR3 region has 13 residues. The V end lost 7 bases, the J end lost 0 bases, and 9 bases lay between the germline ends. As DNA, the CDR3 is TGTGCCAGCAACCGAGGCGCTAACTATGGCTACACCTTC. Amino acid sequence: CASNRGANYGYTF.

The table lists this clonotype with a few counts. This chain joins TRBV12-3 or TRBV12-4 and TRBJ1-2, with a tentative D call TRBD1 (6 bases). The CDR3 length is 13 residues. V lost 5 bases, J lost 7 bases, and 14 bases lay in between. The CDR3 sequence: CASSNTQGRGYTF. CDR3 bases: TGTGCCAGCAGTAACACACAGGGACGTGGCTACACCTTC.

The chain combines TRBV7-9 with TRBJ2-3; TRBD2 might be the D (6 bases). Trimming took 5 bases from V and 6 from J, leaving 18 bases between them. The CDR3 length is 15 residues. CDR1 is SEHNR, CDR2 FQNEAQ, per germline (reference sequence). The CDR3 sequence is CASSDAGLPPDTQYF. The DNA of the CDR3 is TGTGCCAGCAGCGATGCGGGACTGCCGCCGGATACGCAGTATTTT.

The table lists this clonotype with a few counts. The chain combines TRBV7-9 with TRBJ1-2, with D hard to call. V lost 5 bases and J lost 7, with 14 bases in between. Germline lookup yields CDR1 SEHNR and CDR2 FQNEAQ (reference sequence). CDR3 size: 13 residues. CDR3 in DNA: TGTGCCAGCAGCCCTCCCAGGCTGTTTGGCTACACCTTC. The encoded protein is CASSPPRLFGYTF.

This clonotype appeared many times. This chain uses TRBV11-2 with TRBJ2-1, with D possibly matching TRBD2 (6 bases). V was clipped by 5 bases and J by 10 bases, with 27 bases between them. CDR1 is SGHAT and CDR2 is FQNNGV in the germline V gene. This CDR3 has 17 residues. The CDR3 sequence: CASSPLPSRPGTWEQFF. The CDR3 nucleotides read TGTGCCAGCAGCCCCCTCCCCTCGCGTCCCGGGACTTGGGAGCAGTTCTTC. The variable domain in full, with the rest retrieved from reference TRBV11-2 and TRBJ2-1, is EAGVAQSPRYKIIEKRQSVAFWCNPISGHATLYWYQQILGQGPKLLIQFQNNGVVDDSQLPKDRFSAERLKGVDSTLKIQPAKLEDSAVYLCASSPLPSRPGTWEQFFGPGTRLTVL.

This clonotype was seen repeatedly, ten times or more. This sequence joins TRBV5-1 and TRBJ1-1, with no clear D. V lost 0 bases to trimming and J lost 0 bases, with 6 bases between them. CDR3 length equals 14 residues. CDR1 is SGHRS, CDR2 YFSETQ, per germline. In DNA form, the CDR3 reads TGCGCCAGCAGCTTGGCCCAAGTGAACACTGAAGCTTTCTTT. Its protein product is CASSLAQVNTEAFF.

This clonotype turned up a few times. V gene TRBV20-1 combines with J gene TRBJ1-2; D call uncertain. V lost 3 bases to trimming and J lost 6 bases, with 8 bases between them. Germline V gene data show CDR1 as DFQATT and CDR2 as SNEGSKA (reference sequence). CDR3 size: 11 residues. DNA of the CDR3: TGCAGTGCTAGGAGGCGGAATGGCTACACCTTC. It yields the protein CSARRRNGYTF.

This clonotype occurred many times. V is TRBV7-3 and J is TRBJ2-3; the D gene is possibly TRBD2 (7 bases). The CDR3 consists of 16 residues. Germline CDR1 and CDR2: SGHTA and FQGTGA. V lost 4 bases, J lost 1 base, and 15 bases lay in between. The CDR3 region has the DNA TGTGCCAGCAGCTCTCTAGGGGGGAGGGGCACAGATACGCAGTATTTT. Its protein is CASSSLGGRGTDTQYF.

CDR3 residues: CASSSPGQPSGNTIYF. In DNA, the CDR3 is TGTGCCAGCAGTTCCCCAGGACAGCCGTCTGGAAACACCATATATTTT. The chain joins TRBV28 to TRBJ1-3, with a tentative D call TRBD1 (6 bases). The CDR3 totals 16 residues. V was trimmed by 4 bases and J by 1 base, leaving 14 bases between them. Germline V CDR1 and CDR2: MDHEN, SYDVKM.

This clonotype came up a few times. The chain combines TRBV6-5 with TRBJ2-7, with a possible D match to TRBD1 (6 bases). The germline V and J ends were trimmed by 0 bases and 4 bases, with 13 bases remaining between them. The CDR3 consists of 15 residues. The germline CDR1 and CDR2 sequences are MNHEY and SVGAGI. The DNA of the CDR3 is TGTGCCAGCAGTTACTCTACGGGGACACAATACGAGCAGTACTTC. Translated, it gives CASSYSTGTQYEQYF.

V gene TRBV12-3 or TRBV12-4 combines with J gene TRBJ2-7; TRBD1 agrees at 9 bases. J lost 2 bases, V lost 4 bases, and 6 bases had no gene match. This CDR3 has 15 residues. CDR3 sequence reads: CASSYRGQIPYEQYF. CDR3 in DNA: TGTGCCAGCAGTTACAGGGGGCAAATTCCCTACGAGCAGTACTTC.

V and J are TRBV7-8 and TRBJ2-3; D remains unclear. The CDR3 is 12 amino acids. With 1 base removed from V and 7 bases from J, the gap between germline ends came to 6 bases. The germline V gene has CDR1 SGHVS and CDR2 FQNEAQ. DNA of the CDR3: TGTGCCAGCAGCTTAGTTACGAATACGCAGTATTTT. Encoded protein: CASSLVTNTQYF.